This record looks at one T cell receptor beta chain sequence and its context. Its antigen is undetermined. J gave up 5 bases and V 4 bases, and 9 bases lay outside the gene matches. Germline-derived CDR1 and CDR2 are SGHRS and YFSETQ. This CDR3 contains 15 residues. Individually, TCR cDNA molecules were each labelled with a unique molecular identifier. A single record per CDR3 protein comes from TCRdb applying MiXCR to the 5' RACE reads. This table has some 54,000 distinct CDR3 sequences, more than 6.5% appearing once. Time point given: blood at routine non-recurrence follow-up after resection. Whole RNA came from tumor, nontumor lung or frozen PBMC and was sequenced without being sorted. This sample stems from a study of spatial heterogeneity in lung cancer. For the study at large: Available follow-up PBMC samples, collected a median of roughly 2 years post-resection, were sequenced.

The study's findings and limits: The appearance of ubiquitous expanded tumor TCRs in blood was greater at resection than follow-up.

The rearrangement uses TRBV5-1 and TRBJ2-5; TRBD2 matches at 9 bases. The sequence was obtained from a female donor with early-stage non-small cell lung cancer. The sample here was PBMCs, taken at follow-up. The CDR3 DNA sequence: TGCGCCAGCAGCCCGGGGCTAGCGGGGATGGAGACCCAGTACTTC. It yields the protein CASSPGLAGMETQYF.